What follows are 4 T cell receptor beta chains derived from one specimen sequenced in a study of cytomegalovirus exposure and HLA in healthy donors. 60 Vbeta and 13 Jbeta primers were used in PCR. This table comes from immunoSEQ multiplex PCR, and its TCRdb copy is limited to in-frame clones, with some not included. The data contain about 180,000 clones, roughly four fifths of them singletons. The sequenced sample was PBMCs. The receptors shown here come from a male donor in good health and CMV-seronegative.

The chain is built from TRBV7-3 and TRBJ2-1; TRBD2 agrees at 9 bases. Germline V gives CDR1 SGHTA, CDR2 FQGTGA. V dropped 1 base and J dropped 1; count of bases not matched to a gene: 5. The CDR3 runs 17 residues. The CDR3 DNA reads TGTGCCAGCAGCTTAAAGCCTAGCGGGGTTTCCTACAATGAGCAGTTCTTC. Translated: CASSLKPSGVSYNEQFF.

The rearrangement links TRBV28 to TRBJ1-5; 9 bases are shared with TRBD1. CDR1 MDHEN and CDR2 SYDVKM come from the germline V gene. This CDR3 spans 18 amino acids. V shed 5 bases, J shed 11 bases, and the junction held 22 bases outside the gene matches. CDR3 sequence (DNA): TGTGCCAGCAGTCCAACGGGAGCCCTTCGGGACAGGGTTGGGGCCCAGCATTTT. Protein: CASSPTGALRDRVGAQHF.

On this clone: The junction differs from germline at one of its ends, possibly a read error. The genes are TRBV7-9 and TRBJ1-2, with 7 bases lining up with TRBD1. The CDR3 is 17 residues long. Germline CDR1 and CDR2: SEHNR and FQNEAQ (reference sequence). The CDR3 sequence: CSSSYTRTGALRYGYTF. CDR3 DNA: TGTTCCAGCAGCTACACGCGGACAGGCGCGCTCCGCTATGGCTACACCTTC.

The V gene is TRBV9, the J gene TRBJ1-2; D unclear. The V gene's germline CDR1 is SGDLS and CDR2 YYNGEE. V lost 1 base, J lost 4 bases, and 11 bases lay in between. This CDR3 has 14 amino acids. In DNA, the CDR3 is TGTGCCAGCAGCGTACGGGTTTCGGGCTATGGCTACACCTTC. Residues: CASSVRVSGYGYTF.